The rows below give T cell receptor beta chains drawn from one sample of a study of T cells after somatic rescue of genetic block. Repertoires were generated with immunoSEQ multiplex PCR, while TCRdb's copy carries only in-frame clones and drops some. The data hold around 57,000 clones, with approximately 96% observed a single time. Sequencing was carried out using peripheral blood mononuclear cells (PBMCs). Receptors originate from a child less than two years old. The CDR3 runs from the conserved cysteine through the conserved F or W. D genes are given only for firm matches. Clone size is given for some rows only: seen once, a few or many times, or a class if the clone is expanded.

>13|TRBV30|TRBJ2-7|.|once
CAWSIDNNYEQYF
TGTGCCTGGAGTATCGACAATAACTACGAGCAGTACTTC
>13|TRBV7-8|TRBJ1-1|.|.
CASSQGQNTEAFF
TGTGCCAGCAGCCAGGGACAGAACACTGAAGCTTTCTTT
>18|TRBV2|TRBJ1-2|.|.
CASLLWLDGAIRGYGYTF
TGTGCCAGCTTATTGTGGCTCGACGGGGCCATTAGAGGCTATGGCTACACCTTC
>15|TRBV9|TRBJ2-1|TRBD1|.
CASSAGTGIYNEQFF
TGTGCCAGCAGCGCCGGGACAGGGATCTACAATGAGCAGTTCTTC
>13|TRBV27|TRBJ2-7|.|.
CASTRLDGYEQYF
TGTGCCAGCACCAGACTAGACGGCTACGAGCAGTACTTC
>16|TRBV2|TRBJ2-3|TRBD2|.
CASLPVAGVRADTQYF
TGTGCCAGTCTTCCAGTAGCGGGAGTTAGGGCAGATACGCAGTATTTT
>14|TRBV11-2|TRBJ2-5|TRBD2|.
CASSPGGERETQYF
TGTGCCAGCAGCCCTGGGGGGGAGCGGGAGACCCAGTACTTC
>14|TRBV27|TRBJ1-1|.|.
CASSFRGRSTEAFF
TGTGCCAGCAGTTTCAGGGGCCGGAGCACTGAAGCTTTCTTT
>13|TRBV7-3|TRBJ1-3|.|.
CASSLGPGNTIYF
TGTGCCAGCAGCTTAGGGCCCGGAAACACCATATATTTT
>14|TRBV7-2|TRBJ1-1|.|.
CASSLVRGNTEAFF
TGTGCCAGCAGCTTAGTCAGGGGGAACACTGAAGCTTTCTTT
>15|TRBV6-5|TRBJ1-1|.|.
CASSLSHIGNTEAFF
TGTGCCAGCAGTTTAAGTCATATAGGTAACACTGAAGCTTTCTTT
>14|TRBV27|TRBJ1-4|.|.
CASSFRGTNEKLFF
TGTGCCAGCAGTTTCCGAGGGACTAATGAAAAACTGTTTTTT